The rows below give T cell receptor beta chains drawn from one sample of a study of T cells in Graves' hyperthyroidism and ophthalmopathy. TCRdb reprocessed the multiplex PCR reads with MiXCR, giving one entry per CDR3 protein. The profile shows about 400,000 distinct CDR3 sequences, around 25% of them singletons. The sequencing sample was made of blood. Source of these receptors: a man in his fifties with Graves' hyperthyroidism. CDR3s include the opening cysteine and the closing phenylalanine or tryptophan. Each record gives: J gene, V gene, clone size, D gene, CDR3 protein, CDR3 DNA. D genes are given only for firm matches. The listing skips clone size in some rows; elsewhere it reads once, few, many or a size class.

J: TRBJ2-3; V: TRBV7-9; size: many; D: .; CDR3: CASSLSGATADTQYF; DNA: TGTGCCAGCAGCTTATCCGGGGCGACCGCAGATACGCAGTATTTT
J: TRBJ2-5; V: TRBV4-2; size: .; D: TRBD2; CDR3: CASSQKALAGSQETQYF; DNA: TGTGCCAGCAGCCAAAAAGCGCTAGCGGGATCTCAAGAGACCCAGTACTTC
J: TRBJ1-1; V: TRBV7-2; size: .; D: .; CDR3: CASSLVVWTEVFF; DNA: TGTGCCAGCAGCTTAGTAGTGTGGACTGAAGTTTTCTTT
J: TRBJ2-7; V: TRBV4-2; size: .; D: TRBD2; CDR3: CASSQSLAETRYEQYF; DNA: TGTGCCAGCAGCCAAAGCCTAGCGGAGACGCGCTACGAGCAGTACTTC
J: TRBJ2-7; V: TRBV20-1; size: .; D: TRBD1; CDR3: CSAREGQREQYF; DNA: TGCAGTGCTAGAGAGGGACAGCGGGAGCAGTACTTC
J: TRBJ2-2; V: TRBV12-3/TRBV12-4; size: few; D: .; CDR3: CASSFNQITGELFF; DNA: TGTGCCAGCAGTTTTAATCAGATCACCGGGGAGCTGTTTTTT
J: TRBJ2-3; V: TRBV7-9; size: .; D: .; CDR3: CASSASADGTDTQYF; DNA: TGTGCCAGCAGCGCCTCGGCGGACGGCACAGATACGCAGTATTTT
J: TRBJ2-5; V: TRBV11-3; size: .; D: .; CDR3: CASSFSGRYQETQYF; DNA: TGTGCCAGCAGCTTCTCGGGACGGTACCAAGAGACCCAGTACTTC
J: TRBJ2-1; V: TRBV12-3/TRBV12-4; size: few; D: TRBD2; CDR3: CASSLPPERGAYNEQFF; DNA: TGTGCCAGCAGTTTGCCGCCAGAGCGGGGGGCCTACAATGAGCAGTTCTTC
J: TRBJ2-7; V: TRBV29-1; size: .; D: TRBD1; CDR3: CSVLTGVVEQYF; DNA: TGCAGCGTTTTGACAGGGGTCGTCGAGCAGTACTTC
J: TRBJ2-5; V: TRBV7-9; size: few; D: TRBD2; CDR3: CASSWAGVGETQYF; DNA: TGTGCCAGCAGCTGGGCGGGAGTGGGGGAGACCCAGTACTTC